This entry describes one T cell receptor (beta chain). The target antigen is unknown. The data stem from a study of PD-L1 blockade in urothelial cancer. Study summary: Patients had undergone 0 to 3 prior chemotherapy regimens. The median number of T cells present in blood samples was 141,255. Whole-study results and caveats: When pretreatment blood TCR clonality was below the median, it predicted better survival.

The data were produced by immunoSEQ multiplex PCR, yet TCRdb's version contains in-frame clones alone and is incomplete. This sample has 90,000 to 120,000 clones, with approximately 90% found just once. The sequencing here drew on PBMCs, taken around atezolizumab (anti-PD-L1) treatment. The receptor comes from a woman older than 75 with urothelial cancer.

The CDR3: CASSVTSGSSYEQYF. The CDR3 DNA follows: TGTGCCAGCAGCGTGACTAGCGGGAGCTCCTACGAGCAGTACTTC. The J gene is TRBJ2-7, the V gene TRBV5-6; 12 bases are a match to TRBD2. The V gene end was trimmed by 4 bases and the J gene end by 0 bases; junction bases not matched to a gene: 2. Germline V gene lookup returns CDR1 SGHDT and CDR2 YYEEEE. The CDR3 is 15 residues long.